The rows below give T cell receptor beta chains drawn from one sample of a study of PD-L1 blockade in urothelial cancer. TCRdb's copy holds only in-frame clones and misses some; the assay was immunoSEQ multiplex PCR. Here the sample spans more than 90,000 clones, roughly 83% being singletons. The source material was PBMCs, sampled around atezolizumab (anti-PD-L1) treatment. These receptors all stem from a man in his 70s with urothelial cancer. Each CDR3 is given with its conserved first and last residue. A D gene is named only where the DNA matches it firmly. Clone size is not always given. Where it is, it says once, few, many or a class for expanded clones.

v_gene	len	abundance	d_gene	j_gene	CDR3nt	CDR3aa
TRBV6-6	15	once	TRBD1	TRBJ1-5	TGTGCCAGCAGCTTAGACAGGGTCGGCAATCAGCCCCAGCATTTT	CASSLDRVGNQPQHF
TRBV19	16	once	.	TRBJ1-3	TGTGCCAGTAGTATGATCGGGGGAGAATCGGGAAACACCATATATTTT	CASSMIGGESGNTIYF
TRBV15	14	.	TRBD1	TRBJ1-4	TGTGCCACCAGCCGAGACAGGGATCGTGAAAAACTGTTTTTT	CATSRDRDREKLFF
TRBV7-9	15	medium-sized	.	TRBJ1-4	TGTGCCAGCAGCTTAGGTGCAGGGATAGGGGAAAAACTGTTTTTT	CASSLGAGIGEKLFF
TRBV19	14	.	.	TRBJ1-2	TGTGCCAGTAGTATAGCTCAGGGCGGCTATGGCTACACCTTC	CASSIAQGGYGYTF
TRBV14	11	.	TRBD2	TRBJ2-7	TGTGCCAGCAGCAGCGGGGACGAGCAGTACTTC	CASSSGDEQYF
TRBV28	15	.	TRBD1	TRBJ2-2	TGTGCCAGCACCAGTTCCCAGGGGGCTGTCGGGGAGCTGTTTTTT	CASTSSQGAVGELFF
TRBV10-3	14	.	TRBD2	TRBJ2-1	TGTGCCATCAGTGTCCTAGCGGGGATGGAGGAGCAGTTCTTC	CAISVLAGMEEQFF
TRBV5-4	13	.	.	TRBJ2-7	TGTGCCAGCAGCCTCGAGATTGCCTACGAGCAGTACTTC	CASSLEIAYEQYF
TRBV7-2	14	.	.	TRBJ2-3	TGTGCCAGCAGCTTAGGACTAGGACCAGATACGCAGTATTTT	CASSLGLGPDTQYF
TRBV4-1	15	.	TRBD1	TRBJ1-1	TGCGCCAGCAGCCAATCCGGACAGGGACGCACTGAAGCTTTCTTT	CASSQSGQGRTEAFF
TRBV11-3	17	.	TRBD2	TRBJ2-1	TGTGCCAGCAGCCGGGGGACTAGCGGGGGGGCCAACAATGAGCAGTTCTTC	CASSRGTSGGANNEQFF
TRBV18	12	.	.	TRBJ1-2	TGTGCCAGCTCGGCAGATAACTATGGCTACACCTTC	CASSADNYGYTF
TRBV11-3	14	.	TRBD2	TRBJ2-1	TGTGCCAGCAGACTAGCGGGAGTAGTTAATGAGCAGTTCTTC	CASRLAGVVNEQFF
TRBV13	13	.	.	TRBJ2-3	TGTGCCAGCAGCTTCCTAGGCTTGGATACGCAGTATTTT	CASSFLGLDTQYF
TRBV5-1	16	.	TRBD1	TRBJ2-3	TGCGCCAGCAGCCTTATGACAGGGGGAGTCACAGATACGCAGTATTTT	CASSLMTGGVTDTQYF
TRBV27	15	.	TRBD2	TRBJ2-7	TGTGCCAGCAGTTTAACTAGCGGGTCCCTCTACGAGCAGTACTTC	CASSLTSGSLYEQYF
TRBV5-1	17	.	TRBD1	TRBJ1-1	TGCGCCAGCAGACCACCCGGGACAGGGACTCTGAACACTGAAGCTTTCTTT	CASRPPGTGTLNTEAFF
TRBV7-8	16	.	.	TRBJ2-3	TGTGCCAGCAGCTTAGTTCCGGGACTGAGCACAGATACGCAGTATTTT	CASSLVPGLSTDTQYF
TRBV5-1	15	once	TRBD1	TRBJ1-1	TGCGCCAGCAGCGGGGAGGACAGGGGAGGCACTGAAGCTTTCTTT	CASSGEDRGGTEAFF
TRBV27	15	.	TRBD2	TRBJ2-1	TGTGCCAGCAATTTACTAGCGGGGTCTAATGATGAGCAGTTCTTC	CASNLLAGSNDEQFF
TRBV5-1	14	.	.	TRBJ1-1	TGCGCCAGCAGCTTGGGACAGACGAACACTGAAGCTTTCTTT	CASSLGQTNTEAFF
TRBV2	13	.	TRBD2	TRBJ2-3	TGTGCCAGCAGTGGGGTAGCGGGAGATACGCAGTATTTT	CASSGVAGDTQYF
TRBV19	13	.	.	TRBJ2-2	TGTGCCAGCACCCAGCGATTAGGCGGGGAGCTGTTTTTT	CASTQRLGGELFF
TRBV6-5	15	.	.	TRBJ1-2	TGTGCCAGCTACTCTCACTCCCGGGGTCGGGGTGGCTACACCTTC	CASYSHSRGRGGYTF
TRBV2	14	.	.	TRBJ1-1	TGTGCCAGCAGTGTCCAGGGCAGGAACACTGAAGCTTTCTTT	CASSVQGRNTEAFF
TRBV11-3	19	.	TRBD2	TRBJ2-1	TGTGCCAGCAGCTTGGGGGTAGTGGCTAGCGGGAGGGTTGTCAATGAGCAGTTCTTC	CASSLGVVASGRVVNEQFF
TRBV2	16	.	TRBD1	TRBJ2-1	TGTGCCAGCAGGAACCCCGGACAGGGGGCAGCGAATGAGCAGTTCTTC	CASRNPGQGAANEQFF
TRBV19	14	.	.	TRBJ1-2	TGTGCCAGTAGTATAGGAGGGAACGGCTATGGCTACACCTTC	CASSIGGNGYGYTF
TRBV10-2	14	.	.	TRBJ2-3	TGCGCCAGCAGTGAGTCGACTCCGGGGGATACGCAGTATTTT	CASSESTPGDTQYF
TRBV6-5	15	.	.	TRBJ2-7	TGTGCCAGCAGTTACTCGCGGGATTCAAACTACGAGCAGTACTTC	CASSYSRDSNYEQYF
TRBV19	13	.	.	TRBJ2-2	TGTGCCAGTAGTATCCTTTTGACCGGGGAGCTGTTTTTT	CASSILLTGELFF
TRBV18	13	once	.	TRBJ2-3	TGTGCCAGCTCACCATCTAGCACAGATACGCAGTATTTT	CASSPSSTDTQYF
TRBV4-2	15	.	TRBD2	TRBJ2-5	TGTGCCAGCAGCATAGAGCGGGGGAGGGCAGAGACCCAGTACTTC	CASSIERGRAETQYF
TRBV6-6	15	.	.	TRBJ2-5	TGTGCCAGCAGTTACTCGAGGGGGTTAGCGGAGACCCAGTACTTC	CASSYSRGLAETQYF
TRBV27	15	.	TRBD1	TRBJ2-3	TGTGCCAGCAGTTTCCGACAGGGAATGGCAGATACGCAGTATTTT	CASSFRQGMADTQYF
TRBV2	12	.	.	TRBJ2-7	TGTGCCGCAGGCCTGGCGAGCTACGAGCAGTACTTC	CAAGLASYEQYF
TRBV2	14	.	TRBD1	TRBJ1-1	TGTGCCAGCAGTGGAGGGACAGGGGTGACTGAAGCTTTCTTT	CASSGGTGVTEAFF
TRBV15	15	.	.	TRBJ1-2	TGTGCCACCAGCAGAGATTTAGGGGTGCTCCATGGCTACACCTTC	CATSRDLGVLHGYTF
TRBV5-1	16	.	TRBD1	TRBJ1-1	TGCGCCAGCAGCTTGCAAGGACAGGAATTCAACACTGAAGCTTTCTTT	CASSLQGQEFNTEAFF
TRBV5-4	14	once	.	TRBJ2-3	TGTGCCAGCAGTTCTCCTGTCCGAGGAGATACGCAGTATTTT	CASSSPVRGDTQYF
TRBV27	14	.	.	TRBJ2-7	TGTGCCAGCAGCCGGGACATCAACTCCTACGAGCAGTACTTC	CASSRDINSYEQYF
TRBV28	15	.	.	TRBJ1-3	TGTGCCAGCAGCCCGGCGTCGGGGGCTGGAAACACCATATATTTT	CASSPASGAGNTIYF